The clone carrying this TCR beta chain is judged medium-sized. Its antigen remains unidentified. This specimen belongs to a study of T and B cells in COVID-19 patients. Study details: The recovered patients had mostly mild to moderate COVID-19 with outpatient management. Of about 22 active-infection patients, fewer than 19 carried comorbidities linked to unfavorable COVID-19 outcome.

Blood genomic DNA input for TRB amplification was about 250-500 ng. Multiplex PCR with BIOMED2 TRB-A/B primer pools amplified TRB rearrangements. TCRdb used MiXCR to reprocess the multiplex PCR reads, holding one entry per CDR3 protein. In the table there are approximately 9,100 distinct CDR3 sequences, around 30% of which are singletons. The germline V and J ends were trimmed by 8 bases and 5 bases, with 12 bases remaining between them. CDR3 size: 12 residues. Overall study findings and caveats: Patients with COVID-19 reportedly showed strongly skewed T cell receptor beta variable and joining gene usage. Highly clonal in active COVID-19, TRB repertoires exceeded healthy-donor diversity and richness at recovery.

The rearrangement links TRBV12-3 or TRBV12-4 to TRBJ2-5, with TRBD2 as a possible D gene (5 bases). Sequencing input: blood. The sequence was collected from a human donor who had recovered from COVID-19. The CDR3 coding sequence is TGTGCCAGCTCAATGCGCGGGGAGACCCAGTACTTC. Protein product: CASSMRGETQYF.